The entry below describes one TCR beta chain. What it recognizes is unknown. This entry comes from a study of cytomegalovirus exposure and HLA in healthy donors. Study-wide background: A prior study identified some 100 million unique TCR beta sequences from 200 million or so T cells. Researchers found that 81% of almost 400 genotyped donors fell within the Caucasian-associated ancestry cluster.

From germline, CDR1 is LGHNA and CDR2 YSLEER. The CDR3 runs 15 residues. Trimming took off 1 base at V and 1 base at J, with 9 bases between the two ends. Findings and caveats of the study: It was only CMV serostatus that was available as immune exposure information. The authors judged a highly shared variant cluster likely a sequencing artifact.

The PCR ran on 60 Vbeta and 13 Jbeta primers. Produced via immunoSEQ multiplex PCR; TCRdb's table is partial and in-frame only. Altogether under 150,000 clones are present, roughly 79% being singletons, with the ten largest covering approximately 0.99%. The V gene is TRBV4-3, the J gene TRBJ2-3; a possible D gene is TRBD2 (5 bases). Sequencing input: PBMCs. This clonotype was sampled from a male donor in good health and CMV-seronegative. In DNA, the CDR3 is TGCGCCAGCAGCCAAGTCGGGCGGGGCACAGATACGCAGTATTTT. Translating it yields CASSQVGRGTDTQYF.